The TCR beta chain under discussion was sequenced for a study of beta chain features in type 1 diabetes. Only a few counts were recorded for this clone. No antigen is known for it. This CDR3 has 14 amino acids. Per germline, CDR1 SGHAT and CDR2 FQNNGV. V shed 1 base, J shed 5 bases, and the junction held 3 bases outside the gene matches. Whole-study results and caveats: A greater similarity of naive, central memory and Treg TCRB repertoires was seen among patients than among healthy donors.

Reverse transcription of all isolated RNA meant that expressed TCRB transcripts were sequenced. Only in-frame clones appear in the TCRdb table, and some are missing; sequencing was by immunoSEQ multiplex PCR. The sample shows 150,000 or so clones, about a tenth of them seen only once. The TCR was taken from a man aged 18-30 years in good health. The sample comprised central memory CD4+ T cells from blood. This sequence joins TRBV11-2 and TRBJ2-5, with 8 bases that match TRBD1. CDR3: CASSLGQGYETQYF. The CDR3 DNA reads as TGTGCCAGCAGCTTAGGACAGGGGTACGAGACCCAGTACTTC.